Below are 14 T cell receptor beta chains sequenced from a single sample in a study of cytomegalovirus exposure and HLA in healthy donors. Primers for the PCR totalled 60 Vbeta and 13 Jbeta. Data came from immunoSEQ multiplex PCR; TCRdb stores just in-frame clones and leaves some out. Of fewer than 90,000 clones in the sample, roughly 80% were seen once. The sequenced sample consisted of PBMCs. The receptors derive from a man aged 30-40 years in good health and CMV-seropositive.

This chain uses TRBV15 with TRBJ2-1; weak D call: TRBD2 (5 bases). The V and J ends lost 5 bases and 6 bases respectively, with 29 bases between them. Germline V gene data show CDR1 as LNHNV and CDR2 as YYDKDF (reference sequence). The CDR3 loop spans 19 amino acids. The CDR3 here is CATSGRKDGMIARVNEQFF. CDR3 DNA: TGTGCCACCAGCGGCAGAAAGGACGGGATGATCGCGCGGGTCAATGAGCAGTTCTTC.

The V and J genes are TRBV28 and TRBJ2-2; 9 bases fit TRBD1. V lost 6 bases, J lost 9 bases, and 2 bases stayed unmatched. The CDR3 length is 12 residues. Germline lookup yields CDR1 MDHEN and CDR2 SYDVKM. The CDR3 DNA follows: TGTGCCAGCAGGGGGACAGGGAGGGAGCTGTTTTTT. Its translation: CASRGTGRELFF.

The chain uses TRBV4-2 and TRBJ2-7; 9 bases are a match to TRBD2. CDR1 is LGHNA and CDR2 is YNFKEQ in the germline V gene. Trimming cost V 3 bases and J 0 bases; bases outside gene matches: 6. The CDR3 extends over 16 amino acids. CDR3 DNA sequence: TGTGCCAGCAGCCAGCTTAGCGGGGGCAGCTCCTACGAGCAGTACTTC. Amino acids: CASSQLSGGSSYEQYF.

The J gene is TRBJ1-2, the V gene TRBV7-9, with D possibly being TRBD1 (5 bases). Trimming stripped 4 bases from V and 2 bases from J, with 23 bases between. CDR1 SEHNR and CDR2 FQNEAQ come from the germline V gene (reference sequence). The CDR3 is 18 residues long. CDR3 in DNA: TGTGCCAGCAGCTCGACCGGCCGAAGCGGGGGTAGGAACTATGGCTACACCTTC. Amino acids: CASSSTGRSGGRNYGYTF. The variable domain in full, with the rest retrieved from reference TRBV7-9 and TRBJ1-2, is DTGVSQNPRHKITKRGQNVTFRCDPISEHNRLYWYRQTLGQGPEFLTYFQNEAQLEKSRLLSDRFSAERPKGSFSTLEIQRTEQGDSAMYLCASSSTGRSGGRNYGYTFGSGTRLTVV.

This rearrangement joins TRBV11-3 to TRBJ2-3; 11 bases line up with TRBD2. This CDR3 is 15 amino acids long. J was trimmed by 2 bases and V by 5 bases; bases with no gene match: 3. Germline loops: CDR1 SGHNT, CDR2 YENEEA. This chain's CDR3 is CASSTTSGVTDTQYF. DNA for the CDR3: TGTGCCAGCAGCACGACTAGCGGGGTCACAGATACGCAGTATTTT.

The chain employs TRBV7-3 and TRBJ2-7; no clear D gene. Germline loops: CDR1 SGHTA, CDR2 FQGTGA. V dropped 4 bases and J dropped 3 bases, with 16 bases sitting between them. The CDR3 length is 15 residues. In nucleotides, the CDR3 is TGTGCCAGCAGCTCCTTGACAAGCCTGAACTACGAGCAGTACTTC. Protein product: CASSSLTSLNYEQYF. Filled out from reference TRBV7-3 and TRBJ2-7, the complete variable domain reads GAGVSQTPSNKVTEKGKYVELRCDPISGHTALYWYRQSLGQGPEFLIYFQGTGAADDSGLPNDRFFAVRPEGSVSTLKIQRTERGDSAVYLCASSSLTSLNYEQYFGPGTRLTVT.

This clone was recorded a few times. This sequence joins TRBV6-5 and TRBJ1-1; perhaps TRBD1 as D (6 bases). The germline V and J ends were trimmed by 6 bases and 4 bases, with 15 bases remaining between them. The germline CDR1 and CDR2 sequences are MNHEY and SVGAGI. CDR3 length equals 14 residues. CDR3 coding DNA: TGTGCCAGCAGGCCACAGGGCCCCTTCACTGAAGCTTTCTTT. Translation gives CASRPQGPFTEAFF.

This clone was observed a single time. The V gene is TRBV11-2, the J gene TRBJ2-3; TRBD2 matches at 8 bases. This CDR3 has 18 amino acids. Germline CDR1 and CDR2: SGHAT and FQNNGV. The V and J ends lost 3 bases and 3 bases, in that order; junction bases with no gene match: 14. The DNA for the CDR3 is TGTGCCAGCAGCTTGACGGTGATTGCGGGGGGCGGGACAGATACGCAGTATTTT. Residues: CASSLTVIAGGGTDTQYF. Filled out from reference TRBV11-2 and TRBJ2-3, the complete variable domain reads EAGVAQSPRYKIIEKRQSVAFWCNPISGHATLYWYQQILGQGPKLLIQFQNNGVVDDSQLPKDRFSAERLKGVDSTLKIQPAKLEDSAVYLCASSLTVIAGGGTDTQYFGPGTRLTVL.

This clone showed up just a few times. The rearrangement uses TRBV7-6 and TRBJ1-4; the D is unclear. This CDR3 is built from 15 residues. Germline CDR1 and CDR2: SGHVS and FNYEAQ. The V end was cut by 2 bases, the J end by 4 bases, with 11 bases between. In DNA form, the CDR3 reads TGTGCCAGCAGCTTATCCGACATCAATAATGAAAAACTGTTTTTT. Translation gives CASSLSDINNEKLFF.

The chain carries TRBV2 and TRBJ2-1; D possibly corresponds to TRBD1 (6 bases). The germline V gene has CDR1 SNHLY and CDR2 FYNNEI. The CDR3 is made up of 15 amino acids. V was shortened by 3 bases and J by 4 bases, with 13 bases between the two germline ends. CDR3 bases: TGTGCCAGCAGTGAGGGGCAGGGGCCGTACAATGAGCAGTTCTTC. It yields the protein CASSEGQGPYNEQFF.

This chain uses TRBV30 with TRBJ1-2, with 7 bases identical to TRBD1. The CDR3 extends over 13 amino acids. Losses at the gene ends were 3 bases for V and 4 bases for J; bases not matched to a gene: 5. CDR1 and CDR2 (germline): GTSNPN, SVGIG (reference sequence). The CDR3 loop is CAWSPGGTYGYTF. The CDR3 nucleotides are TGTGCCTGGAGCCCAGGGGGTACCTATGGCTACACCTTC. The full variable domain, rest sourced from reference TRBV30 and TRBJ1-2, is SQTIHQWPATLVQPVGSPLSLECTVEGTSNPNLYWYRQAAGRGLQLLFYSVGIGQISSEVPQNLSASRPQDRQFILSSKKLLLSDSGFYLCAWSPGGTYGYTFGSGTRLTVV.

V gene TRBV11-2 combines with J gene TRBJ1-2; TRBD1 aligns across 9 bases. CDR1 and CDR2 from the germline V gene are SGHAT and FQNNGV. With 0 bases clipped from V and 3 bases from J, the junction kept 11 bases outside the gene matches. The CDR3 length is 18 residues. The CDR3 DNA reads as TGTGCCAGCAGCTTAGAGTACGGGACAGGGTTTCTCCACTATGGCTACACCTTC. The encoded protein is CASSLEYGTGFLHYGYTF.

This CDR3 is CASSETGSRGETQYF. The CDR3 DNA is TGTGCCAGCAGCGAAACCGGTTCCAGGGGAGAGACCCAGTACTTC. The chain recombines TRBV7-9 with TRBJ2-5, with D tentatively TRBD1 (6 bases). V lost 5 bases and J 4 bases, leaving 17 bases between the germline ends. The germline gives CDR1 SEHNR, CDR2 FQNEAQ (reference sequence). The CDR3 contains 15 residues.

This chain uses TRBV4-1 with TRBJ1-4; TRBD1 is a possible D gene (6 bases). The V gene lost 0 bases and the J gene lost 7 bases, with 18 bases spanning the gap. The germline V gene encodes CDR1 MGHRA and CDR2 YSYEKL. CDR3 size: 17 residues. DNA of the CDR3: TGCGCCAGCAGCCAAGAAGGGGGAAACAGGGTCGGTGAAAAACTGTTTTTT. It encodes CASSQEGGNRVGEKLFF.